A single sample gave rise to the 6 T cell receptor beta chains below, sequenced in a study of somatic mutations in cytotoxic T cells in rheumatoid arthritis. The repertoire was sequenced with immunoSEQ multiplex PCR; TCRdb's copy has only in-frame clones and lacks some. The sample consists of roughly 25,000 clones, nearly 75% of them appearing once. Sequencing was performed on CD8+ T cells sorted from blood. All receptors derive from a woman under 30 in good health.

V and J are TRBV30 and TRBJ2-5, with a possible D match to TRBD1 (5 bases). Trimming cost V 1 base and J 5 bases, with 11 bases left between them. Germline V lookup: CDR1 GTSNPN, CDR2 SVGIG (reference sequence). The CDR3 contains 13 residues. CDR3: CAWSAWGSETQYF. The CDR3 region has the DNA TGTGCCTGGAGTGCGTGGGGCTCCGAGACCCAGTACTTC.

The chain has TRBV27 and TRBJ2-1; D is ambiguous. Trimming removed 6 bases at V and 4 bases at J, with 7 bases between. The CDR3 runs to 12 residues. Germline CDR1 MNHEY, CDR2 SMNVEV (reference sequence). The CDR3 bases are TGTGCCAGCAGGGATACGTACAATGAGCAGTTCTTC. It translates to CASRDTYNEQFF.

The chain uses TRBV13 and TRBJ1-1, with a possible D match to TRBD1 (6 bases). Germline V gene data show CDR1 as PRHDT and CDR2 as FYEKMQ (reference sequence). The CDR3 is 15 residues long. With 5 bases removed from V and 4 bases from J, the gap between germline ends came to 17 bases. Here the CDR3 reads CASSGPGGRGTEAFF. Written as DNA, the CDR3 is TGTGCCAGCAGCGGACCTGGGGGCAGGGGCACTGAAGCTTTCTTT. The full variable domain, completed using reference TRBV13 and TRBJ1-1, is AAGVIQSPRHLIKEKRETATLKCYPIPRHDTVYWYQQGPGQDPQFLISFYEKMQSDKGSIPDRFSAQQFSDYHSELNMSSLELGDSALYFCASSGPGGRGTEAFFGQGTRLTVV.

The chain couples TRBV27 to TRBJ1-6, with D hard to call. Trimming took off 3 bases at V and 10 bases at J, with 7 bases between the two ends. The CDR3 extends over 12 amino acids. In germline, CDR1 is MNHEY, CDR2 SMNVEV (reference sequence). The CDR3: CASSFAGSPLHF. Here the CDR3 DNA reads TGTGCCAGCAGTTTCGCGGGCTCACCCCTCCACTTT.

The chain links TRBV6-1 to TRBJ2-7; D is perhaps TRBD1 or TRBD2 (5 bases each). The germline gives CDR1 MNHNS, CDR2 SASEGT. V lost 2 bases to trimming and J lost 7 bases, with 15 bases between them. The CDR3 runs 14 residues. The chain's CDR3 is CASSEPGTVWEQYV. CDR3 nucleotides: TGTGCCAGCAGTGAACCGGGGACGGTATGGGAGCAGTACGTC.

This sequence joins TRBV6-5 and TRBJ1-1, with D hard to call. This CDR3 is built from 14 residues. Per the germline V gene, CDR1 is MNHEY and CDR2 is SVGAGI. Between the trimmed V and J ends, which lost 5 bases and 3 bases, there was a span of 13 bases. The CDR3: CASSNGRRDTEAFF. In DNA form, the CDR3 reads TGTGCCAGCAGTAATGGACGGAGGGACACTGAAGCTTTCTTT.